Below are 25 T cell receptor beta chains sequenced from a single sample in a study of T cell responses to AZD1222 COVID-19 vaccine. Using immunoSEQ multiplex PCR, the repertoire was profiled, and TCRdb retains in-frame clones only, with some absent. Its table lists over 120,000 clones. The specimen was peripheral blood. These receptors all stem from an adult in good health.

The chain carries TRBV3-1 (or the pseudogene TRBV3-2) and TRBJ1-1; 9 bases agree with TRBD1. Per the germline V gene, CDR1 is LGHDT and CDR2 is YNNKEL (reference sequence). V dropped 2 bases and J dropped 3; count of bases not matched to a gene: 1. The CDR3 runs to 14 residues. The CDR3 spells CASSQRDRDTEAFF. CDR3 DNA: TGTGCCAGCAGCCAAAGGGACAGGGACACTGAAGCTTTCTTT.

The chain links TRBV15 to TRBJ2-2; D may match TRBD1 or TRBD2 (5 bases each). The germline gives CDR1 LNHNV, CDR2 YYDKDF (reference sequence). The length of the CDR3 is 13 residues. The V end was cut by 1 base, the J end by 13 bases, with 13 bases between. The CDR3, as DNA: TGTGCCACCAGCAGAGGGGACCCGGGCGGGCTGTTTTTT. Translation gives CATSRGDPGGLFF. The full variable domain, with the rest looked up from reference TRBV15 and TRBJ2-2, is DAMVIQNPRYQVTQFGKPVTLSCSQTLNHNVMYWYQQKSSQAPKLLFHYYDKDFNNEADTPDNFQSRRPNTSFCFLDIRSPGLGDTAMYLCATSRGDPGGLFFGEGSRLTVL.

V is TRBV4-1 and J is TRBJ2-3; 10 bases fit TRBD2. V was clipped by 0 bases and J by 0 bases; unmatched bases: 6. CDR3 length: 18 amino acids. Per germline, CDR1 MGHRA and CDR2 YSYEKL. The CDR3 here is CASSQDKTSGLSTDTQYF. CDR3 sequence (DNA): TGCGCCAGCAGCCAAGATAAGACTAGCGGGCTAAGCACAGATACGCAGTATTTT.

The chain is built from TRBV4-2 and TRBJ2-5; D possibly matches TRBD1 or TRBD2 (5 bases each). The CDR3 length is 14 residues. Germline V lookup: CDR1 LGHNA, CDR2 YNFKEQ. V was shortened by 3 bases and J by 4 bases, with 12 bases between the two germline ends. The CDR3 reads CASSQGVGGETQYF. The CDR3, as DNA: TGTGCCAGCAGCCAGGGGGTTGGGGGAGAGACCCAGTACTTC.

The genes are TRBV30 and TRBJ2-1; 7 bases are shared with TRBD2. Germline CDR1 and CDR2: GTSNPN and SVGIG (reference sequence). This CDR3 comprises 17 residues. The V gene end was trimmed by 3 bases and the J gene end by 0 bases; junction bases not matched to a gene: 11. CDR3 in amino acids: CAWSPPGLTLSYNEQFF. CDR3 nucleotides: TGTGCCTGGAGCCCCCCGGGACTAACCCTCTCCTACAATGAGCAGTTCTTC.

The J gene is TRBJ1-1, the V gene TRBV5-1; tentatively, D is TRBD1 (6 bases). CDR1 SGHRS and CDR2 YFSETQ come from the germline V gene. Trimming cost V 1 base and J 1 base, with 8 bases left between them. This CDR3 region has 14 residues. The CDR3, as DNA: TGCGCCAGCAGCTTGACGGGGGCGAACACTGAAGCTTTCTTT. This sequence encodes CASSLTGANTEAFF. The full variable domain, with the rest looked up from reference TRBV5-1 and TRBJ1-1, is KAGVTQTPRYLIKTRGQQVTLSCSPISGHRSVSWYQQTPGQGLQFLFEYFSETQRNKGNFPGRFSGRQFSNSRSEMNVSTLELGDSALYLCASSLTGANTEAFFGQGTRLTVV.

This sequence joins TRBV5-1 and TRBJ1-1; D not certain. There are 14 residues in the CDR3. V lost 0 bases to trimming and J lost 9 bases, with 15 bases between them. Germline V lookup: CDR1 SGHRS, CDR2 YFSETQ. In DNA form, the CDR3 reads TGCGCCAGCAGCTTGGACGGACCGTCTGTTAAAGCTTTCTTT. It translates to CASSLDGPSVKAFF.

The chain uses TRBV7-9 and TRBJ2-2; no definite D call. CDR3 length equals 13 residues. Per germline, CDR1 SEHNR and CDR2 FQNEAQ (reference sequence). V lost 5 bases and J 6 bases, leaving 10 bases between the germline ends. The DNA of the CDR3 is TGTGCCAGCAGCCAGTCAAGGGCCGGGGAGCTGTTTTTT. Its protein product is CASSQSRAGELFF.

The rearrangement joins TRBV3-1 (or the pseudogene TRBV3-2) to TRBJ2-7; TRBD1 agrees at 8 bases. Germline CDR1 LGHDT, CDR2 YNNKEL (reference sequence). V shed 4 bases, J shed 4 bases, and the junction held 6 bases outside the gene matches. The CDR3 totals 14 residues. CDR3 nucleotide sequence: TGTGCCAGCAGCCTAAGGACAGGGATTTACGAGCAGTACTTC. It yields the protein CASSLRTGIYEQYF.

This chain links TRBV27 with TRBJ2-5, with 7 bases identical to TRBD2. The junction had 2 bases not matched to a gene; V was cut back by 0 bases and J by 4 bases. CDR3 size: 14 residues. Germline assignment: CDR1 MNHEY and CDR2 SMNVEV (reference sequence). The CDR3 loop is CASSLSWGGETQYF. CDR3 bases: TGTGCCAGCAGTTTATCTTGGGGGGGAGAGACCCAGTACTTC.

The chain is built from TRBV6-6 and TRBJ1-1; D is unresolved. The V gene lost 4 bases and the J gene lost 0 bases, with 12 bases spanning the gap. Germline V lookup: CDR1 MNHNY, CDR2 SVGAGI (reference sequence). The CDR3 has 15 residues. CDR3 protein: CASSSRQQVNTEAFF. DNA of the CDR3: TGTGCCAGCAGTTCACGCCAGCAAGTGAACACTGAAGCTTTCTTT.

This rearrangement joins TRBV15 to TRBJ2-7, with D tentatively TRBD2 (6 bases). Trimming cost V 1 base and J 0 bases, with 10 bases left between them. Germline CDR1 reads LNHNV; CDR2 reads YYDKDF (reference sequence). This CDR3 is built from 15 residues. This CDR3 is CATSRGTSISYEQYF. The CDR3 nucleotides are TGTGCCACCAGCAGAGGCACTAGCATCTCCTACGAGCAGTACTTC. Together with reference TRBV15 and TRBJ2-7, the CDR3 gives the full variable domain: DAMVIQNPRYQVTQFGKPVTLSCSQTLNHNVMYWYQQKSSQAPKLLFHYYDKDFNNEADTPDNFQSRRPNTSFCFLDIRSPGLGDTAMYLCATSRGTSISYEQYFGPGTRLTVT.

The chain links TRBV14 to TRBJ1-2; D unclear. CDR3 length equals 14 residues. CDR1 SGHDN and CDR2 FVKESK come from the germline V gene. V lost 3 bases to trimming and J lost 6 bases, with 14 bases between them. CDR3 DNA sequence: TGTGCCAGCAGCCATCAGGCTCTGGTAAATGGCTACACCTTC. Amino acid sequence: CASSHQALVNGYTF.

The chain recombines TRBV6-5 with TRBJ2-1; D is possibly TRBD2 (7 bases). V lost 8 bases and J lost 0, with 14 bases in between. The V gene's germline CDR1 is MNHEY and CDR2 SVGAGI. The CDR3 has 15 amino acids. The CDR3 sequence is CASSGLGGSYNEQFF. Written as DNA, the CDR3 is TGTGCCAGCTCCGGACTAGGGGGCTCCTACAATGAGCAGTTCTTC.

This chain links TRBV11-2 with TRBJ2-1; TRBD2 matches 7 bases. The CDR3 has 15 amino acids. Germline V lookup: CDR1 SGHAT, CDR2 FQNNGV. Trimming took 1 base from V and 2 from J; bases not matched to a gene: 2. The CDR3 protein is CASSLVLAAYNEQFF. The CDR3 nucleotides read TGTGCCAGCAGCTTAGTTCTAGCGGCCTACAATGAGCAGTTCTTC.

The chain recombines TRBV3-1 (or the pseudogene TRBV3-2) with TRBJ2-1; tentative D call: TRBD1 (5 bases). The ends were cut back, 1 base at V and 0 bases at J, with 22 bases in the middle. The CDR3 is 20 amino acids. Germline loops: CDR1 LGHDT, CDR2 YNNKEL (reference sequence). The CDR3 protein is CASSQGQGGIKTPSYNEQFF. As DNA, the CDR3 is TGTGCCAGCAGCCAAGGTCAGGGCGGAATAAAAACCCCCTCCTACAATGAGCAGTTCTTC.

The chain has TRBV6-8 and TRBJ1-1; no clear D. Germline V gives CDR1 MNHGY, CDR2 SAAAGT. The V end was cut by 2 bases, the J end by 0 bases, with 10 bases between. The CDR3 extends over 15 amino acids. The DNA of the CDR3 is TGTGCCAGCAGTTACCCGAAGGCAGTGAACACTGAAGCTTTCTTT. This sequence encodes CASSYPKAVNTEAFF.

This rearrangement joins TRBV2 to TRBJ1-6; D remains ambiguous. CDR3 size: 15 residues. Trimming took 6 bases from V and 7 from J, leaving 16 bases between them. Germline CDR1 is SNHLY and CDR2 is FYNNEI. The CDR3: CASSPSATGNSPLHF. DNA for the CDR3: TGTGCCAGCAGCCCATCCGCGACGGGGAATTCACCCCTCCACTTT.

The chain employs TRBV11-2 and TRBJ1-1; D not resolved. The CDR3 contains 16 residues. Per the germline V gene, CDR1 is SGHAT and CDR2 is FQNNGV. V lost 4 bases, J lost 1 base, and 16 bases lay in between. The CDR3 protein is CASSSHPNRGNTEAFF. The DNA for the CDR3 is TGTGCCAGCAGCTCCCACCCTAACCGAGGGAACACTGAAGCTTTCTTT.

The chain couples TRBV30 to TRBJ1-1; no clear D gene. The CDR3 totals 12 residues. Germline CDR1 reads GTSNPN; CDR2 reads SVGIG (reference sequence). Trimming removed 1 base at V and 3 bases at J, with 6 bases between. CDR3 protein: CAWSGRDTEAFF. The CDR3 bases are TGTGCCTGGAGTGGGAGGGACACTGAAGCTTTCTTT.

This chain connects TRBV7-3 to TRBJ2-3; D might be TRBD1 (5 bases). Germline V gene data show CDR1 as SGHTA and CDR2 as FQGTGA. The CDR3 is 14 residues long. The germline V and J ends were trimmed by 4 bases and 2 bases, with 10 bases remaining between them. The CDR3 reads CASSSQGTTDTQYF. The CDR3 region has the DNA TGTGCCAGCAGCTCGCAGGGAACCACAGATACGCAGTATTTT.

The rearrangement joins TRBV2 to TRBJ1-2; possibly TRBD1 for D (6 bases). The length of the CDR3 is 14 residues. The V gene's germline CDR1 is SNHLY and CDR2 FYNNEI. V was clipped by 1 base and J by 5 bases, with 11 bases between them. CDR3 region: CASSEEGRGYGYTF. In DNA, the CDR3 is TGTGCCAGCAGTGAAGAAGGCAGGGGATATGGCTACACCTTC.

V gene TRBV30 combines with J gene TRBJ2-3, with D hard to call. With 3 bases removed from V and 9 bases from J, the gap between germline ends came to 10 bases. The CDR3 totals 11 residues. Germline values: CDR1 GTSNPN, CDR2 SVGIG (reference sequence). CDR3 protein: CAWSGEETQYF. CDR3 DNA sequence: TGTGCCTGGAGCGGCGAGGAGACGCAGTATTTT.

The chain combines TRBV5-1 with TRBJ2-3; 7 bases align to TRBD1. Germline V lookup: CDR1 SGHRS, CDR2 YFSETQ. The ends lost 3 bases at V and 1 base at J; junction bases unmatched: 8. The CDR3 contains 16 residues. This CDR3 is CASSSEGARGTDTQYF. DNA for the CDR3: TGCGCCAGCAGCTCCGAGGGGGCGCGGGGCACAGATACGCAGTATTTT.

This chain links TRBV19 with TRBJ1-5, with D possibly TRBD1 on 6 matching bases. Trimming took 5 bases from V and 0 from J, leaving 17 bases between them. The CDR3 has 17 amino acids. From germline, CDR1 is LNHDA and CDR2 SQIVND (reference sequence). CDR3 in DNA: TGTGCCAGTAGTGGTGACCGGGACAACTATAGCAATCAGCCCCAGCATTTT. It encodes CASSGDRDNYSNQPQHF.